The 30 T cell receptor beta chains in this list originate from one sample, sequenced in a study of sequential checkpoint blockade in melanoma. The treatment here: randomized to nivolumab then ipilimumab (arm A) or the reverse (arm B). Using immunoSEQ multiplex PCR, the repertoire was profiled, and TCRdb retains in-frame clones only, with some absent. The sample carries 19,000 or so clones, roughly 73% recorded once. Sequencing used CD8+ T cells sorted from blood (inferred from file names), obtained from a patient given nivolumab and ipilimumab in sequence. These receptors all come from a human donor with melanoma.

The chain employs TRBV5-4 and TRBJ2-2, with D possibly matching TRBD2 (6 bases). Trimming pared 0 bases from V and 7 bases from J, leaving 7 bases between. The CDR3 length is 13 residues. CDR1 and CDR2 (germline): SGHNT, YYREEE (reference sequence). The CDR3 loop is CASSLGEVGELFF. The CDR3 DNA follows: TGTGCCAGCAGCTTGGGGGAGGTCGGGGAGCTGTTTTTT.

This chain joins TRBV5-8 and TRBJ2-3; TRBD2 aligns across 10 bases. The germline V gene encodes CDR1 SGHTS and CDR2 YDEGEE. The CDR3 runs to 15 residues. Trimming removed 6 bases from V and 6 bases from J; junction bases left unmatched: 10. This chain's CDR3 is CASTPGATSGDTQYF. The CDR3 nucleotides read TGTGCCAGCACCCCTGGGGCGACTAGCGGGGATACGCAGTATTTT.

The chain uses TRBV9 and TRBJ2-7; 7 bases fit TRBD2. CDR1 is SGDLS and CDR2 is YYNGEE in the germline V gene. The V gene end was trimmed by 3 bases and the J gene end by 1 base; junction bases not matched to a gene: 4. This CDR3 has 14 amino acids. Written as DNA, the CDR3 is TGTGCCAGCAGCGACGGCGGGGGATCCTACGAGCAGTACTTC. Protein sequence: CASSDGGGSYEQYF.

This clone has a single count. The chain carries TRBV7-2 and TRBJ2-3; 9 bases match TRBD2. V dropped 2 bases and J dropped 2; count of bases not matched to a gene: 5. The CDR3 totals 16 residues. Germline-derived CDR1 and CDR2 are SGHTA and FQGNSA. For the CDR3, the DNA is TGTGCCAGCAGCTTATATTTAGCGGGGGACACAGATACGCAGTATTTT. It encodes CASSLYLAGDTDTQYF.

V usage is TRBV6-1 and J usage is TRBJ2-7; no reliable D call. Germline CDR1 MNHNS, CDR2 SASEGT. The CDR3 consists of 14 residues. The germline V and J ends were trimmed by 7 bases and 2 bases, with 15 bases remaining between them. Here the CDR3 reads CASMETVATYEQYF. For the CDR3, the DNA is TGTGCCAGCATGGAGACCGTCGCTACCTACGAGCAGTACTTC.

The J gene is TRBJ1-5, the V gene TRBV2; D is possibly TRBD1 (5 bases). The V end lost 4 bases, the J end lost 4 bases, and 8 bases lay between the germline ends. Germline V gives CDR1 SNHLY, CDR2 FYNNEI. The CDR3 extends over 13 amino acids. CDR3 DNA: TGTGCCAGCAGTGTCGGGGGTAATCAGCCCCAGCATTTT. As protein: CASSVGGNQPQHF.

The rearrangement uses TRBV27 and TRBJ1-5; 7 nucleotides agree with TRBD1. The CDR3 consists of 14 residues. Per germline, CDR1 MNHEY and CDR2 SMNVEV (reference sequence). V trimming: 6 bases; J trimming: 1 base; junction bases outside the gene matches: 3. The CDR3 here is CASRTGLSNQPQHF. CDR3 DNA sequence: TGTGCCAGCAGGACAGGGCTGAGCAATCAGCCCCAGCATTTT.

The rearrangement joins TRBV2 to TRBJ2-7; D may be TRBD1 (5 bases). Trimming stripped 8 bases from V and 0 bases from J, with 11 bases between. In germline, CDR1 is SNHLY, CDR2 FYNNEI. This CDR3 has 13 residues. The CDR3, as DNA: TGTGCCAGCGGTTTTGACAGCTCCTACGAGCAGTACTTC. It encodes CASGFDSSYEQYF. The variable domain in full, completed from reference TRBV2 and TRBJ2-7, reads EPEVTQTPSHQVTQMGQEVILRCVPISNHLYFYWYRQILGQKVEFLVSFYNNEISEKSEIFDDQFSVERPDGSNFTLKIRSTKLEDSAMYFCASGFDSSYEQYFGPGTRLTVT.

The gene calls are TRBV7-9 and TRBJ2-3, with TRBD2 matching over 12 bases. CDR3 length: 15 residues. From germline, CDR1 is SEHNR and CDR2 FQNEAQ (reference sequence). V lost 2 bases to trimming and J lost 6 bases; unmatched junction nucleotides: 3. The CDR3 DNA follows: TGTGCCAGCAGCTTAATACTAGCGGGGGGCGATACGCAGTATTTT. Protein sequence: CASSLILAGGDTQYF.

The chain joins TRBV28 to TRBJ1-1; possible D gene TRBD1, 6 bases. Per the germline V gene, CDR1 is MDHEN and CDR2 is SYDVKM. V lost 1 base and J 6 bases, leaving 12 bases between the germline ends. The CDR3 sequence is 14 residues long. The CDR3 nucleotides are TGTGCCAGCAGTTTATCAGGGGTGAGCGCTGAAGCTTTCTTT. Translating it yields CASSLSGVSAEAFF.

The chain couples TRBV7-9 to TRBJ2-1, with TRBD2 matching 8 bases. There are 15 residues in the CDR3. The V and J ends lost 5 bases and 9 bases, in that order; junction bases with no gene match: 12. The germline CDR1 and CDR2 sequences are SEHNR and FQNEAQ (reference sequence). The CDR3 loop is CASSPNQAGEGEQFF. CDR3 nucleotide sequence: TGTGCCAGCAGCCCAAACCAAGCGGGGGAGGGTGAGCAGTTCTTC.

The CDR3 reads CASSQGTGEGGEQYF. In DNA, the CDR3 is TGCGCCAGCAGCCAAGGGACAGGTGAAGGTGGCGAGCAGTACTTC. The rearrangement links TRBV4-3 to TRBJ2-7, with 7 bases matching TRBD1. Germline assignment: CDR1 LGHNA and CDR2 YSLEER. The CDR3 has 15 amino acids. The J segment lost 6 bases and the V segment lost 1 base, leaving 9 bases of the junction unmatched.

This clone is medium-sized. The chain employs TRBV21-1 and TRBJ1-2; TRBD1, the table's D call, was not compared with the DNA. TRBV21-1 constitutes a pseudogene. This CDR3 spans 12 amino acids. The CDR3 sequence: CAREQGGDGYTF. DNA of the CDR3: TGTGCCAGGGAACAGGGGGGAGATGGCTACACCTTC.

This chain links TRBV11-2 with TRBJ2-1; 7 positions agree with TRBD1. In germline, CDR1 is SGHAT, CDR2 FQNNGV. The CDR3 is made up of 19 amino acids. V dropped 5 bases and J dropped 3; count of bases not matched to a gene: 19. The CDR3 protein is CASSERLSSGGEVYNEQFF. The DNA for the CDR3 is TGTGCCAGCAGCGAACGGCTTTCCTCAGGGGGAGAAGTCTACAATGAGCAGTTCTTC.

This chain uses TRBV7-3 with TRBJ2-3; D gene ambiguous. Germline V gives CDR1 SGHTA, CDR2 FQGTGA. The CDR3 is 15 amino acids. Trimming cost V 5 bases and J 0 bases, with 12 bases left between them. The CDR3 nucleotides are TGTGCCAGCAGCCCAAGCCCACCTAGCACAGATACGCAGTATTTT. Encoded protein: CASSPSPPSTDTQYF.

The gene calls are TRBV7-9 and TRBJ2-1; 9 nucleotides line up with TRBD2. V lost 1 base and J lost 5; bases outside the gene matches: 3. The CDR3 consists of 15 residues. Germline V CDR1 and CDR2: SEHNR, FQNEAQ (reference sequence). The CDR3 region has the DNA TGTGCCAGCAGCTTAGGCGGGGGGGCTAACAATGAGCAGTTCTTC. Translated: CASSLGGGANNEQFF.

This clone has only a few counts. This chain links TRBV5-4 with TRBJ1-1, with 8 bases aligning to TRBD1. The J segment lost 11 bases and the V segment lost 0 bases, leaving 3 bases of the junction unmatched. The CDR3 is 12 residues long. Germline V lookup: CDR1 SGHNT, CDR2 YYREEE (reference sequence). The CDR3 here is CASSLGTGMAFF. DNA of the CDR3: TGTGCCAGCAGCTTGGGGACAGGGATGGCTTTCTTT.

V is TRBV7-2 and J is TRBJ2-5; 10 bases match TRBD1. The end of the DNA is better explained by TRBJ2-7, so the J call may be wrong. Germline CDR1 and CDR2: SGHTA and FQGNSA. The CDR3 totals 15 residues. CDR3 protein: CASSFPTGGRYEQYF. The DNA for the CDR3 is TGTGCCAGCAGCTTTCCGACAGGGGGCCGGTACGAGCAGTACTTC.

The V and J genes are TRBV7-2 and TRBJ1-5, with a possible D match to TRBD1 (5 bases). Germline V lookup: CDR1 SGHTA, CDR2 FQGNSA. The CDR3 runs to 14 residues. Trimming left V 6 bases short and J 4 bases short, with 13 bases between. The CDR3 sequence is CASSSGGWNQPQHF. The CDR3 DNA reads as TGTGCCAGCAGTTCCGGGGGGTGGAATCAGCCCCAGCATTTT.

V and J are TRBV4-1 and TRBJ2-3; unclear D gene. Germline V CDR1 and CDR2: MGHRA, YSYEKL. There are 14 residues in the CDR3. The V end lost 4 bases, the J end lost 5 bases, and 13 bases lay between the germline ends. For the CDR3, the DNA is TGCGCCAGCAGCCCTGGGCCGGTCGGAGATACGCAGTATTTT. Amino acids: CASSPGPVGDTQYF.

Of note for this clone: The same CDR3 also results from other DNA sequences found in this sample. This CDR3 reads CASSFSGGDTQYF. CDR3 nucleotides: TGTGCCAGCAGCTTCAGCGGGGGTGATACGCAGTATTTT. The chain is built from TRBV5-4 and TRBJ2-3; 8 nucleotides agree with TRBD2. CDR3 length equals 13 residues. Trimming removed 2 bases from V and 6 bases from J; junction bases left unmatched: 2. Per the germline V gene, CDR1 is SGHNT and CDR2 is YYREEE (reference sequence). Full variable domain (rest looked up from reference TRBV5-4 and TRBJ2-3): ETGVTQSPTHLIKTRGQQVTLRCSSQSGHNTVSWYQQALGQGPQFIFQYYREEENGRGNFPPRFSGLQFPNYSSELNVNALELDDSALYLCASSFSGGDTQYFGPGTRLTVL.

The V and J genes are TRBV7-8 and TRBJ2-7; TRBD1 matches 9 bases. Germline-derived CDR1 and CDR2 are SGHVS and FQNEAQ. Germline trimming cut 7 bases from V and 5 bases from J; bases unmatched to any gene: 6. CDR3 length: 13 amino acids. CDR3 loop: CASTGTGNNEQYF. In DNA form, the CDR3 reads TGTGCCAGCACCGGGACAGGGAACAACGAGCAGTACTTC.

The CDR3 protein is CASSFQQSSSYEQYV. The CDR3 coding sequence is TGTGCCAGCAGCTTTCAGCAGAGTAGCTCCTACGAGCAGTACGTC. The chain joins TRBV13 to TRBJ2-7; D is ambiguous. This CDR3 region has 15 residues. The V end was cut by 3 bases, the J end by 0 bases, with 12 bases between. Germline V lookup: CDR1 PRHDT, CDR2 FYEKMQ (reference sequence).

This clone has only a few counts. This chain connects TRBV11-1 to TRBJ2-1; 8 bases are a match to TRBD2. This CDR3 contains 16 residues. V lost 5 bases, J lost 5 bases, and 11 bases stayed unmatched. CDR1 and CDR2 (germline): SGHAT, FQDESV (reference sequence). The CDR3: CASSALAVPDNNEQFF. CDR3 nucleotide sequence: TGTGCCAGCAGCGCACTAGCGGTACCTGATAACAATGAGCAGTTCTTC.

This sequence joins TRBV2 and TRBJ2-5, with D perhaps matching TRBD2 (6 bases). The better agreement between TRBJ2-7 and the DNA end casts doubt on the J call. Germline CDR1 and CDR2: SNHLY and FYNNEI. This CDR3 contains 13 residues. For the CDR3, the DNA is TGTGCCAGCAGTGGGTGGGAGGCCTACGAGCAGTACTTC. It encodes CASSGWEAYEQYF.

The V call is TRBV27, the J call TRBJ1-4; 7 bases fit TRBD1. This CDR3 is 15 amino acids long. The germline CDR1 and CDR2 sequences are MNHEY and SMNVEV (reference sequence). With 3 bases clipped from V and 4 bases from J, the junction kept 5 bases outside the gene matches. CDR3 loop: CASSFLDRYNEKLFF. CDR3 nucleotide sequence: TGTGCCAGCAGTTTTTTGGACAGGTATAATGAAAAACTGTTTTTT.

The CDR3: CASSYSTQGTDTQYF. The CDR3 DNA reads as TGTGCCAGCAGTTACTCGACACAGGGGACAGATACGCAGTATTTT. The genes are TRBV6-5 and TRBJ2-3; 7 bases line up with TRBD1. Germline lookup yields CDR1 MNHEY and CDR2 SVGAGI. V shed 0 bases and J 3 bases; nucleotides not matched to a gene: 3. The CDR3 runs 15 residues.

This chain links TRBV9 with TRBJ1-2; D might be TRBD1 (5 bases). The germline CDR1 and CDR2 sequences are SGDLS and YYNGEE. V lost 6 bases and J 4 bases, leaving 10 bases between the germline ends. The CDR3 is 12 residues long. CDR3 region: CASKRGGYGYTF. The CDR3 DNA is TGTGCCAGCAAAAGGGGAGGCTATGGCTACACCTTC. The whole variable domain, remainder taken from reference TRBV9 and TRBJ1-2, is DSGVTQTPKHLITATGQRVTLRCSPRSGDLSVYWYQQSLDQGLQFLIQYYNGEERAKGNILERFSAQQFPDLHSELNLSSLELGDSALYFCASKRGGYGYTFGSGTRLTVV.

This clone showed up just a few times. This rearrangement joins TRBV7-9 to TRBJ2-7, with TRBD2 matching over 12 bases. The V gene end was trimmed by 2 bases and the J gene end by 0 bases; junction bases not matched to a gene: 5. The CDR3 length is 17 residues. CDR1 SEHNR and CDR2 FQNEAQ come from the germline V gene (reference sequence). The CDR3 nucleotides are TGTGCCAGCAGCTTACCTAGCGGGGGGGCCAGCTCCTACGAGCAGTACTTC. Encoded protein: CASSLPSGGASSYEQYF.

This clone was counted between two and nine times. The chain recombines TRBV28 with TRBJ2-7, with D possibly TRBD1 on 5 matching bases. Trimming left V 5 bases short and J 2 bases short, with 10 bases between. The V gene's germline CDR1 is MDHEN and CDR2 SYDVKM. The CDR3 spans 13 residues. The CDR3 DNA sequence: TGTGCCAGCAGTCCGACAGCCCCCTACGAGCAGTACGTC. Its protein product is CASSPTAPYEQYV.